This TCR beta chain was identified during a study of blood T cell repertoires in COVID-19. Sequenced by immunoSEQ multiplex PCR; TCRdb stores in-frame clones only, minus some. The sample holds 130,000 or so clones, around 84% seen once. Germline CDR1 SGHNT, CDR2 YYREEE (reference sequence). The ends lost 1 base at V and 4 bases at J; junction bases unmatched: 10. The CDR3 spans 16 residues. This clone appeared a single time. This clonotype originated in a woman aged 60-75 years with acute or convalescent COVID-19. Sequencing input: peripheral blood. V and J are TRBV5-4 and TRBJ2-5, with 7 bases identical to TRBD1. In DNA, the CDR3 is TGTGCCAGCAGCTTGTCCGGGACAGCCCCAGGAGAGACCCAGTACTTC. Protein: CASSLSGTAPGETQYF.